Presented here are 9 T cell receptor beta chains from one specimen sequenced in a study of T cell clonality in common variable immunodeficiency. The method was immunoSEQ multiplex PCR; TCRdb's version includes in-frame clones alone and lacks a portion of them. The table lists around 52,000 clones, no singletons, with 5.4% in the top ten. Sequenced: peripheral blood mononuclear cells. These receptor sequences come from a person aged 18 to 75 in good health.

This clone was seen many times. CDR3 residues: CASKYGGAWGNQPQHF. The part of the CDR3 DNA that was read is TGTGCCAGTAAATACGGGGGGGCTTGGGGCAATCAGCCC. V gene TRBV19 combines with J gene TRBJ1-5; tentatively, D is TRBD1 (6 bases). Read coverage stops 3 residues before the CDR3 terminus; the germline J gene supplies the remainder. V was shortened by 7 bases and J by 2 bases, with 18 bases between the two germline ends. Germline CDR1 and CDR2: LNHDA and SQIVND (reference sequence). The CDR3 spans 16 residues. The full variable domain, in which reference TRBV19 and TRBJ1-5 provide the parts outside the CDR3, is DGGITQSPKYLFRKEGQNVTLSCEQNLNHDAMYWYRQDPGQGLRLIYYSQIVNDFQKGDIAEGYSVSREKKESFPLTVTSAQKNPTAFYLCASKYGGAWGNQPQHFGDGTRLSIL.

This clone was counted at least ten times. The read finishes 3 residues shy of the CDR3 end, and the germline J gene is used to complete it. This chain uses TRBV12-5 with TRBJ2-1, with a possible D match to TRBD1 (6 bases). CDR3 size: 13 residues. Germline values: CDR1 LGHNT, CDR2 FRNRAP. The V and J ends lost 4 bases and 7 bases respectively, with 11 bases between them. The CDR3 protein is CASGSLTGNEQFF. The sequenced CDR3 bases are TGTGCTAGTGGTTCTCTCACAGGGAATGAG.

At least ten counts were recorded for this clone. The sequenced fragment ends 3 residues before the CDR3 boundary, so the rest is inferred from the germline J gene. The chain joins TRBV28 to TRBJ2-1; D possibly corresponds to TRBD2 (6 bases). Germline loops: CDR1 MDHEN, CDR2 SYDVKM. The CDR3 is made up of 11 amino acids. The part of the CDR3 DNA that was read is TGTACGGCTCGGGGGTACAATGAG. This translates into CTARGYNE. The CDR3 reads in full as CTARGYNEQFF.

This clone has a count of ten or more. CDR3 region: CASSARTTLLATNEKLFF. The sequenced CDR3 bases are TGTGCCAGCTCAGCCAGGACAACTCTTCTTGCAACTAATGAAAAA. The chain joins TRBV18 to TRBJ1-4, with D maybe TRBD1 (5 bases). The read ends 3 residues before the CDR3 terminus; that terminus is restored from the germline J gene. Germline V gene lookup returns CDR1 KGHSH and CDR2 LQKENI. The V end lost 5 bases, the J end lost 0 bases, and 19 bases lay between the germline ends. This CDR3 is built from 18 residues.

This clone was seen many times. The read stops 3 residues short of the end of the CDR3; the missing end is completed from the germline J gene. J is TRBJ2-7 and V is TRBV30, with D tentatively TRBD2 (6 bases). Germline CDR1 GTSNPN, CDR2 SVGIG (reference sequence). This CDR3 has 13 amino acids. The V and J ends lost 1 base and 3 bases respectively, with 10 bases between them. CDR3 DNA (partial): TGTGCCTGGAGTGAATCCGGGGGCTACGAG. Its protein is CAWSESGGYE. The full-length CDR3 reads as CAWSESGGYEQYF. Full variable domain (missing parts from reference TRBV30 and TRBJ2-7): SQTIHQWPATLVQPVGSPLSLECTVEGTSNPNLYWYRQAAGRGLQLLFYSVGIGQISSEVPQNLSASRPQDRQFILSSKKLLLSDSGFYLCAWSESGGYEQYFGPGTRLTVT.

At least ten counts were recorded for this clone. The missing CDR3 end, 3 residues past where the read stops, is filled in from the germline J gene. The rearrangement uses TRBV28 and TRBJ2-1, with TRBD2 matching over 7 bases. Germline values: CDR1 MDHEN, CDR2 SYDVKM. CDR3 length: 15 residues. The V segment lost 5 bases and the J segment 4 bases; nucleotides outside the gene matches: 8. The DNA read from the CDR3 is TGTGCCAGCAGTCCTCTAGCGGCCGGTTACAATGAG. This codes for CASSPLAAGYNE. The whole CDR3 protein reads CASSPLAAGYNEQFF.

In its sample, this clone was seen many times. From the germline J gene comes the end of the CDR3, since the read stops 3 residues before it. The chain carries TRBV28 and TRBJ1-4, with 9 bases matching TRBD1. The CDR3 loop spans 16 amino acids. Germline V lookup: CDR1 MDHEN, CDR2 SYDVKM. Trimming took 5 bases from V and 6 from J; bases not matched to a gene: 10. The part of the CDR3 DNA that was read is TGTGCCAGCAGTCTGCCGGTGACAGGGGGTGATGAAAAA. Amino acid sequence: CASSLPVTGGDEK. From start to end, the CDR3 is CASSLPVTGGDEKLFF.

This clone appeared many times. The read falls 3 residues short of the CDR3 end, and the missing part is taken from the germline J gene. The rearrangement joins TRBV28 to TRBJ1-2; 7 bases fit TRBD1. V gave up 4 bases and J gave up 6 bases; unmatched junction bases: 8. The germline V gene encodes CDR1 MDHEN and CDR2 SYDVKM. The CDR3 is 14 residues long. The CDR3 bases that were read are TGTGCCAGCAGTTCAGGAGACAGGGCGCATGGC. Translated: CASSSGDRAHG. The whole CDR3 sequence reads CASSSGDRAHGYTF.

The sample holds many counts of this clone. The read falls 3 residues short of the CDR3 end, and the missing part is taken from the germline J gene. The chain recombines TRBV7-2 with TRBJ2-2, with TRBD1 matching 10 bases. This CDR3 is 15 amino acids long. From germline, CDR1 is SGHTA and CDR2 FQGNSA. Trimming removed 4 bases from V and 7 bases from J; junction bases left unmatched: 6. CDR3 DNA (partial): TGTGCCAGCAGCTACAGACAGGGGGCTATCGGGGAG. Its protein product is CASSYRQGAIGE. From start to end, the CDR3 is CASSYRQGAIGELFF.